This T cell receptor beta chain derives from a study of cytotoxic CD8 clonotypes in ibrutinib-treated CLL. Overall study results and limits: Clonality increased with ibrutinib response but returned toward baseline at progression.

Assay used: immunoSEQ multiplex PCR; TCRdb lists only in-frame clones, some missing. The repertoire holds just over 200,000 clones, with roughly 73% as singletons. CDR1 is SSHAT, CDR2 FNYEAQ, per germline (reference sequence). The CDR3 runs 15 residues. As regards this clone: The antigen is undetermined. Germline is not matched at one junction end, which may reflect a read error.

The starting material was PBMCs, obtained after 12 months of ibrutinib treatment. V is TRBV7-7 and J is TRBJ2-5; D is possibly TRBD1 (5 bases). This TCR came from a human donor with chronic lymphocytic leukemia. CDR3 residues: CASSPRSTGTETQYF. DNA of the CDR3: TGTGCTAGCAGCCCAAGATCTACAGGAACGGAGACCCAGTACTTC. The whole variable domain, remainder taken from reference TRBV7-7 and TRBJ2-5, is GAGVSQSPRYKVTKRGQDVTLRCDPISSHATLYWYQQALGQGPEFLTYFNYEAQPDKSGLPSDRFSAERPEGSISTLTIQRTEQRDSAMYRCASSPRSTGTETQYFGPGTRLLVL.